The subject of this entry is one T cell receptor beta chain. Antigen: not known. The sample is drawn from a study of cytomegalovirus exposure and HLA in healthy donors. Regarding the study as a whole: Analysis was performed later, and it showed HLA-associated TCR beta chains to be more clonally expanded than equally common others. HLA-A and HLA-B allele assignments for most subjects were reportedly predicted accurately using TCR beta sequences. In a later analysis, TCR beta V- and J-gene trimming showed a link to a missense DCLRE1C variant.

With 60 Vbeta and 13 Jbeta primers, the PCR was carried out. Original methodology: Later reanalysis found 70 million to 95 million unique TCR beta chains, 10 million to 14 million of them shared. The assay was immunoSEQ multiplex PCR, and TCRdb's table has in-frame clones only and misses some. V and J calls and clone size are given by that table; D and trimming were obtained from the DNA. The sample's table shows over 100,000 clones. Material for sequencing was PBMCs. This sequence originates from a man aged 35-49 years in good health and CMV-seropositive.

CDR3 sequence (DNA): TGTGCCAGCAGCTTGGCTACAGGGACCGGGGAGCTGTTTTTT. As protein: CASSLATGTGELFF. This chain joins TRBV5-5 and TRBJ2-2; possibly TRBD1 for D (6 bases). Trimming shortened V by 0 bases and J by 5 bases, and 8 bases separated the two germline ends. The CDR3 loop spans 14 amino acids. CDR1 is SGHKS and CDR2 is YYEKEE in the germline V gene (reference sequence).